This T cell receptor (beta chain) emerged from a study of radiotherapy plus CTLA-4 blockade in lung cancer. TCRdb's copy holds only in-frame clones and misses some; the assay was immunoSEQ multiplex PCR. The data show about 51,000 clones, 77% seen once. Germline V gives CDR1 LNHDA, CDR2 SQIVND (reference sequence). V trimming: 6 bases; J trimming: 12 bases; junction bases outside the gene matches: 14. The CDR3 totals 15 residues. This material consisted of peripheral blood, taken from a patient treated with radiotherapy plus ipilimumab. This TCR came from a human donor with non-small cell lung cancer whose response to radiotherapy plus ipilimumab could not be evaluated. The chain combines TRBV19 with TRBJ1-4; 9 bases agree with TRBD1. The CDR3 spells CASRDTGGAAVELFF. In nucleotides, the CDR3 is TGTGCCAGTAGGGACACAGGGGGCGCGGCCGTGGAACTGTTTTTT.